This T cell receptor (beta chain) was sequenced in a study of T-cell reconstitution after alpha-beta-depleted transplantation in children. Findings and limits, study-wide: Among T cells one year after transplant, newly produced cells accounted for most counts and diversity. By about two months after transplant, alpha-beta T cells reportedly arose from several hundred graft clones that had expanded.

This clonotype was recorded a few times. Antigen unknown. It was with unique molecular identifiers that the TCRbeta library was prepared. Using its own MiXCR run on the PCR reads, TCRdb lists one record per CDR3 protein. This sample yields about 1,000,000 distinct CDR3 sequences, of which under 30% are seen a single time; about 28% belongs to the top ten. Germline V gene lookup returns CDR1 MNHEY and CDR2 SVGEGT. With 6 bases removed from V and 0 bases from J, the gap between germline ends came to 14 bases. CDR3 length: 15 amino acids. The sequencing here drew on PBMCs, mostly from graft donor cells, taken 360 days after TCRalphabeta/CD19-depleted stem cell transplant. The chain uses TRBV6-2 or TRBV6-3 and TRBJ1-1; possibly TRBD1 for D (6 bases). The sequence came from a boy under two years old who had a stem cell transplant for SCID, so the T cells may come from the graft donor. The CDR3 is CASSLQGQLNTEAFF. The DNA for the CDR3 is TGTGCCAGCAGCCTTCAGGGGCAGCTGAACACTGAAGCTTTCTTT.